This TCR beta chain was identified during a study of breast tumors, draining lymph nodes, adjacent tissues. Study-wide results and limits: Tumor repertoires ranked between lymph nodes and nontumor tissue in diversity, with V and J gene preferences.

This clonotype was observed a few times. What it binds is not known. Samples came from axillary lymph nodes draining the breast cancer. TCRdb passed the multiplex PCR reads through MiXCR, listing each CDR3 protein once. The sample lists around 120,000 distinct CDR3 sequences, about 20% occurring once. The clonotype comes from a female donor with breast cancer. Some clones in this sample may be carry-over from other donors' samples. Sequencing input: axillary lymph node tissue.

This CDR3 reads CASSPGRFSGANVLTF. The CDR3 bases are TGTGCCAGCAGCCCCGGACGTTTCTCTGGGGCCAACGTCCTGACTTTC. The chain combines TRBV9 with TRBJ2-6; D remains ambiguous. The germline CDR1 and CDR2 sequences are SGDLS and YYNGEE. The CDR3 length is 16 residues. Between the trimmed V and J ends, which lost 4 bases and 0 bases, there was a span of 11 bases.